Below, 5 T cell receptor beta chains from the same sample are listed, as sequenced in a study of blood T cell repertoires in COVID-19 (dated by TCRdb to 2020 to 2021). Libraries were made using the immunoSEQ multiplex PCR assay. The table was pulled from immuneACCESS by TCRdb, which kept in-frame rearrangements only. Such tables lose some clones; where checked, under half of the loss comes from unresolved V genes, and the rest has no known cause. Counted in this sample were approximately 210,000 clones; over 65% of them appeared once. 3% to 4% of the sample is in the top ten clones. Source material: PBMCs or T cells enriched from blood (not recorded which). The receptor set was obtained from an older woman who had recovered from COVID-19.

This sequence joins TRBV7-2 and TRBJ1-2; 8 bases align to TRBD1. The CDR3 has 14 amino acids. The V gene's germline CDR1 is SGHTA and CDR2 FQGNSA. V gave up 1 base and J gave up 4 bases; unmatched junction bases: 2. CDR3 region: CASSLDRGTYGYTF. The CDR3 bases are TGTGCCAGCAGCTTAGACAGGGGGACCTATGGCTACACCTTC.

The chain carries TRBV19 and TRBJ1-5, with D tentatively TRBD1 (5 bases). This CDR3 has 16 amino acids. Between the trimmed V and J ends, which lost 4 bases and 4 bases, there was a span of 17 bases. Looked up from germline, CDR1 is LNHDA and CDR2 is SQIVND (reference sequence). The CDR3 spells CASSSQQGGRNQPQHF. The CDR3 region has the DNA TGTGCCAGTAGTAGCCAGCAGGGAGGGAGGAATCAGCCCCAGCATTTT.

The rearrangement uses TRBV5-1 and TRBJ1-1; maybe TRBD1 (6 bases). V was shortened by 5 bases and J by 2 bases, with 10 bases between the two germline ends. This CDR3 has 13 residues. Looked up from germline, CDR1 is SGHRS and CDR2 is YFSETQ. CDR3 in amino acids: CASRAGTNTEAFF. The CDR3 DNA follows: TGCGCCAGCAGGGCCGGGACAAACACTGAAGCTTTCTTT. Combining the CDR3 with reference TRBV5-1 and TRBJ1-1 gives the whole variable domain KAGVTQTPRYLIKTRGQQVTLSCSPISGHRSVSWYQQTPGQGLQFLFEYFSETQRNKGNFPGRFSGRQFSNSRSEMNVSTLELGDSALYLCASRAGTNTEAFFGQGTRLTVV.

V and J are TRBV6-1 and TRBJ1-4; D unresolved. From germline, CDR1 is MNHNS and CDR2 SASEGT. The CDR3 totals 15 residues. Trimming left V 6 bases short and J 8 bases short, with 19 bases between. CDR3 DNA: TGTGCCAGCAGCTCAATCGGGTCCCATGGGGAAAAACTGTTTTTT. Translating gives CASSSIGSHGEKLFF.

The rearrangement links TRBV2 to TRBJ2-1; the match to TRBD2 covers 9 bases. The CDR3 consists of 15 residues. Trimming removed 8 bases from V and 8 bases from J; junction bases left unmatched: 13. Germline V gene sequence: CDR1 SNHLY, CDR2 FYNNEI. The CDR3 coding sequence is TGTGCCAGCCAAACGGGGACTAGCAGCGCACATGAGCAGTTCTTC. Translated: CASQTGTSSAHEQFF.